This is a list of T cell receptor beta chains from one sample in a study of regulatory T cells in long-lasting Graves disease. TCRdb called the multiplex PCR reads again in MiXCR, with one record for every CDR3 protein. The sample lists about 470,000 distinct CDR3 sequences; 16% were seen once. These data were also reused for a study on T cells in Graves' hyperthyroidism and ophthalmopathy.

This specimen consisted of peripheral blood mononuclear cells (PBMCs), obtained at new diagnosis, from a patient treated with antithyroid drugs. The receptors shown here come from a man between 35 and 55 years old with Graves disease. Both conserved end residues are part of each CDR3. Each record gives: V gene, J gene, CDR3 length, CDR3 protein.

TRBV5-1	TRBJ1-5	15	CASSPGQGNNQPQHF
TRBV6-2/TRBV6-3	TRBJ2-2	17	CASSLEDRGLNTGELFF
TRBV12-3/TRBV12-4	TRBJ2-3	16	CASSLLRVISTDTQYF
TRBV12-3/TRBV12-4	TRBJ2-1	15	CASTTGDRALSEQFF
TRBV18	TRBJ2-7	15	CASSPSGTSGTEQYF
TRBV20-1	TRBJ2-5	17	CSARDIPPGTVGETQYF
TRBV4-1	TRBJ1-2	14	CASSQDTDHGGYTF
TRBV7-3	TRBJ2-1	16	CASSLKASGKGNEQFF
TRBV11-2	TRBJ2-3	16	CASSLIGGLRSDTQYF
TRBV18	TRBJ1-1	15	CASSPLRTENTEAFF
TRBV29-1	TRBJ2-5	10	CSGAKETQYF
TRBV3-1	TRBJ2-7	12	CASSHVGYEQYF
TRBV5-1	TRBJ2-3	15	CASSVRDGSTDTQYF
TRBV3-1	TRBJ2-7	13	CASSQVTSGSYFF
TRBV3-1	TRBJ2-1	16	CASSQGLNRAGDEQFF
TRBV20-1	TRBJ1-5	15	CSAPDRAGGNQPQHF
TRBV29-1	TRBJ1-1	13	CSVERQINTEAFF
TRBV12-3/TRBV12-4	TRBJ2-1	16	CASSSSAASSYNEQFF
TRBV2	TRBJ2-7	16	CASSNLVGAGVREQYF
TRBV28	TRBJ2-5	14	CATSTSGPQETQYF
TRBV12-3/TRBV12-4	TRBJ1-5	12	CASSSTTGPQHF
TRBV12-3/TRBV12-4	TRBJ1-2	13	CASRGDRLYGYTF
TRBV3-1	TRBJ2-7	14	CASSQGQGRTEQYF
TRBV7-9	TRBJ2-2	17	CASSQSGSAYNTGELFF
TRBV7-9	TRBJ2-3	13	CASSSGDSYTQYF
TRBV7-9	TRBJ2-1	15	CASSSPGTANNEQFF
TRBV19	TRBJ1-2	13	CASSIRETYGYTF
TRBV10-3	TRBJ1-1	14	CAITAGTLNTEAFF
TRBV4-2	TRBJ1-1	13	CASSPSLTTEAFF